This T cell receptor (beta chain) was observed in a study of CD8+ T cells in alopecia areata. Study information: Oral tofacitinib, 5 to 10 mg twice daily, was given in an open-label trial.

This CDR3 region has 12 residues. Germline assignment: CDR1 SGHAT and CDR2 FQNNGV. V lost 6 bases to trimming and J lost 5 bases; unmatched junction nucleotides: 3. A note on this clone: Antigen unknown.

Findings of the study overall: Normal scalp showed lower clonality than lesional scalp, especially alopecia totalis/universalis.

As part of sample collection, lesional scalp punch biopsies and peripheral blood were taken from alopecia areata patients. RNA extraction was followed by reverse transcription into cDNA, which acted as the sequencing template. The table came from immunoSEQ multiplex PCR; TCRdb's copy has only in-frame clones and leaves some out. Of roughly 140,000 clones listed, about 53% are singletons. The source of this sequence is a human donor with alopecia areata. This chain links TRBV11-2 with TRBJ2-5; 7 bases agree with TRBD2. The specimen was CD8+ T cells sorted from blood, collected at week 0. The CDR3 protein is CASRAGRETQYF. As DNA, the CDR3 is TGTGCCAGCAGGGCCGGGAGGGAGACCCAGTACTTC.